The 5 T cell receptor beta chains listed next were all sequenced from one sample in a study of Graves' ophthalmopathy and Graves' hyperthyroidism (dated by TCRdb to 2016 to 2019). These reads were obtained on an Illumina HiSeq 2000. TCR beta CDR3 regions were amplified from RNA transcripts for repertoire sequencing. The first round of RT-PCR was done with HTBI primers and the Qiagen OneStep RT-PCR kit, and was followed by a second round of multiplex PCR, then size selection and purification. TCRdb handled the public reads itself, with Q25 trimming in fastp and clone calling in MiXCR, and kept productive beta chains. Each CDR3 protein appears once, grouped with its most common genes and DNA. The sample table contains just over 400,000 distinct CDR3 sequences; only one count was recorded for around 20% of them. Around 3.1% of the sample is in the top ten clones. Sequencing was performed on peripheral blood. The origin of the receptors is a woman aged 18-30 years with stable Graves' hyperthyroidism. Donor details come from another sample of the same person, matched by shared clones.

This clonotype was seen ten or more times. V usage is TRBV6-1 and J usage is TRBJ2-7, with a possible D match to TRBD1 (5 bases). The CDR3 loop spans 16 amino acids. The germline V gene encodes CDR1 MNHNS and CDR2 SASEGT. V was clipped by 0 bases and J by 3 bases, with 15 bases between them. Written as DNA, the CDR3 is TGTGCCAGCAGTGAAGCAGTAGCCAGGGCCGGCTACGAGCAGTACTTC. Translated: CASSEAVARAGYEQYF.

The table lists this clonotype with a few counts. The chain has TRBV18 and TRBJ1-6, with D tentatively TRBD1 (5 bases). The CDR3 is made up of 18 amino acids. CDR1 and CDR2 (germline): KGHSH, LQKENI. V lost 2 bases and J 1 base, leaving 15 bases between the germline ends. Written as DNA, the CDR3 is TGTGCCAGCTCACCATATCAACAGGCCAGATCCTATAATTCACCCCTCCACTTT. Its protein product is CASSPYQQARSYNSPLHF.

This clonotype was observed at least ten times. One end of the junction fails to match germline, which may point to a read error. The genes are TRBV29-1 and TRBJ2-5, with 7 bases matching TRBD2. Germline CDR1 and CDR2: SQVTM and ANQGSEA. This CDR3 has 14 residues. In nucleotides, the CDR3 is TGCAGCGTTGGTCTAGCGGTGGGAACGGAGATCCAGTACTTC. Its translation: CSVGLAVGTEIQYF.

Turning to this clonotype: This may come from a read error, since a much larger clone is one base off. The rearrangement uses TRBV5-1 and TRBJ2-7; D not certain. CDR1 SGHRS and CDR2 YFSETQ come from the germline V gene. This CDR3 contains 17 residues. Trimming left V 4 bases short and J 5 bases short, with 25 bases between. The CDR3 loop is CASSIQNPGRQIHEQYF. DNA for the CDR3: TGCGCCAGCAGCATTCAGAACCCTGGTCGGCAAATCCACGAGCAGTACTTC.

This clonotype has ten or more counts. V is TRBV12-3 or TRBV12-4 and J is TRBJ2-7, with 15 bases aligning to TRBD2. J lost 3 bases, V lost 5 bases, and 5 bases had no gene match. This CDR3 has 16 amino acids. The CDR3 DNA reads TGTGCCAGCAGTACTGGACTAGCGGGAGGGTACTACGAGCAGTACTTC. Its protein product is CASSTGLAGGYYEQYF.